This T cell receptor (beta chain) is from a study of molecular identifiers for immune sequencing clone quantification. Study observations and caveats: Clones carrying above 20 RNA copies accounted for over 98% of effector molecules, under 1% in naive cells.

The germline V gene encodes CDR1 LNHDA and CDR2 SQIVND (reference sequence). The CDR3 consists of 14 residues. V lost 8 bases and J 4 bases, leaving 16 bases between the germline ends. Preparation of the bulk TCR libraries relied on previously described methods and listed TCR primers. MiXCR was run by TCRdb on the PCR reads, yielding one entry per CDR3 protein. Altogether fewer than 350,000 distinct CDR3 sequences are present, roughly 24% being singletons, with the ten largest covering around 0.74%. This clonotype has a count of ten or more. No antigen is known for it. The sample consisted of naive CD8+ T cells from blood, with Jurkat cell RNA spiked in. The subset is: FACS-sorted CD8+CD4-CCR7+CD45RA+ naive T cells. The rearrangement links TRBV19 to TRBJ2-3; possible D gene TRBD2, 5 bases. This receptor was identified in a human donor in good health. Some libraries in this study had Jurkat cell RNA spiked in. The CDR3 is CASSPGFSADTQYF. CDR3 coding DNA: TGTGCCAGTTCCCCTGGCTTTAGCGCAGATACGCAGTATTTT.